Listed below are T cell receptor beta chains from one sample, sequenced in a study of blood T cells in healthy people across ages. Via MiXCR, TCRdb re-called the 5' RACE reads, giving one row per CDR3 protein. The sample consists of hundreds of thousands of distinct CDR3 sequences, 56% of them appearing once. Input material: blood. The receptor set was obtained from a man between 40 and 49 years old in good health. CDR3s include the opening cysteine and the closing phenylalanine or tryptophan. The D gene is left open where the match is weak. Clone size is stated in some rows and not others, as once, few, many or a class when expanded.

J gene: TRBJ2-7; V gene: TRBV20-1; D gene: TRBD1; clone size: few; CDR3 DNA: TGCAGTGCTAGGCGGTCGGGACAGAGATACGAGCAGTACTTC; CDR3 protein: CSARRSGQRYEQYF
J gene: TRBJ1-4; V gene: TRBV7-2; D gene: NA; clone size: once; CDR3 DNA: TGTGCCAGCAGCTTAAGCCAGAATAATGAAAAACTGTTTTTT; CDR3 protein: CASSLSQNNEKLFF
J gene: TRBJ2-3; V gene: TRBV5-1; D gene: TRBD1; clone size: few; CDR3 DNA: TGCGCCAGCACCAAGGGACAGGGGGCGCTGGATACGCAGTATTTT; CDR3 protein: CASTKGQGALDTQYF
J gene: TRBJ2-3; V gene: TRBV7-3; D gene: NA; clone size: few; CDR3 DNA: TGTGCCAGCAGCTTAATCGGGGGTAGCACAGATACGCAGTATTTT; CDR3 protein: CASSLIGGSTDTQYF
J gene: TRBJ1-4; V gene: TRBV12-3/TRBV12-4; D gene: NA; clone size: NA; CDR3 DNA: TGTGCCAGCAGGAAGGGGGCAACTAATGAAAAACTGTTTTTT; CDR3 protein: CASRKGATNEKLFF
J gene: TRBJ1-1; V gene: TRBV15; D gene: TRBD1; clone size: NA; CDR3 DNA: TGTGCCACACTAACAGGGGGCATAGGTGGAACTGAAGCTTTCTTT; CDR3 protein: CATLTGGIGGTEAFF
J gene: TRBJ2-5; V gene: TRBV6-4; D gene: TRBD2; clone size: few; CDR3 DNA: TGTGCCAGCAGTGACTCTGGCGGGGGAAACTCCAATGAGCAGTACTTC; CDR3 protein: CASSDSGGGNSNEQYF
J gene: TRBJ2-7; V gene: TRBV7-2; D gene: NA; clone size: few; CDR3 DNA: TGTGCCAGCGAACGCGAGGGTACCTACGAGCAGTACTTC; CDR3 protein: CASEREGTYEQYF
J gene: TRBJ1-1; V gene: TRBV12-5; D gene: NA; clone size: NA; CDR3 DNA: TGTGCTAGTGGTTTGGCACTCAACACTGAAGCTTTCTTT; CDR3 protein: CASGLALNTEAFF
J gene: TRBJ2-1; V gene: TRBV2; D gene: TRBD1; clone size: NA; CDR3 DNA: TGTGCCAGCAGTGATGGGACAGGGGGCCATGAGCAGTTCTTC; CDR3 protein: CASSDGTGGHEQFF
J gene: TRBJ2-3; V gene: TRBV5-1; D gene: TRBD2; clone size: NA; CDR3 DNA: TGCGCCAGCAGCTCCTGGACTAGCAGGCCCACAGATACGCAGTATTTT; CDR3 protein: CASSSWTSRPTDTQYF
J gene: TRBJ2-7; V gene: TRBV3-1; D gene: TRBD1; clone size: few; CDR3 DNA: TGTGCCAGCAGTTCGCGACAGGGTTACCACGAGCAGTACTTC; CDR3 protein: CASSSRQGYHEQYF
J gene: TRBJ2-7; V gene: TRBV6-2/TRBV6-3; D gene: NA; clone size: few; CDR3 DNA: TGTGCCAGCAGCCGAGCGGCGAATTACGAGCAGTACTTC; CDR3 protein: CASSRAANYEQYF
J gene: TRBJ2-3; V gene: TRBV6-1; D gene: TRBD1; clone size: NA; CDR3 DNA: TGTGCCAGCAGGTCCCGGGCGCGGGGACAGGGGAGAGATACGCAGTATTTT; CDR3 protein: CASRSRARGQGRDTQYF
J gene: TRBJ2-7; V gene: TRBV6-5; D gene: TRBD2; clone size: NA; CDR3 DNA: TGTGCCAGCAGTGCGACTAGCGTGGCATCCGAGCAGTACTTC; CDR3 protein: CASSATSVASEQYF
J gene: TRBJ1-6; V gene: TRBV9; D gene: NA; clone size: few; CDR3 DNA: TGTGCCAGCAGCGGGGGAGGATCCTATAATTCACCCCTCCACTTT; CDR3 protein: CASSGGGSYNSPLHF
J gene: TRBJ2-3; V gene: TRBV20-1; D gene: NA; clone size: NA; CDR3 DNA: TGCAGTGCTCCCAGTTGGTACGGGGGCACAGATACGCAGTATTTT; CDR3 protein: CSAPSWYGGTDTQYF
J gene: TRBJ2-7; V gene: TRBV7-8; D gene: NA; clone size: NA; CDR3 DNA: TGTGCCAGCAGCCATGGGACCGGGACTTCCTCCTACGAGCAGTACTTC; CDR3 protein: CASSHGTGTSSYEQYF
J gene: TRBJ2-3; V gene: TRBV29-1; D gene: TRBD1; clone size: NA; CDR3 DNA: TGCAGCGCGACAGGGGGCTTTGTCGGCACAGATACGCAGTATTTT; CDR3 protein: CSATGGFVGTDTQYF
J gene: TRBJ2-5; V gene: TRBV20-1; D gene: NA; clone size: NA; CDR3 DNA: TGCAGTGCTAGAGATCGTCAGGGTTGGGAGAAGACCCAGTACTTC; CDR3 protein: CSARDRQGWEKTQYF
J gene: TRBJ1-5; V gene: TRBV6-6; D gene: NA; clone size: NA; CDR3 DNA: TGTGCCAGCACCTCGATGGGTCAGCCCCAGCATTTT; CDR3 protein: CASTSMGQPQHF
J gene: TRBJ2-7; V gene: TRBV5-1; D gene: TRBD1; clone size: NA; CDR3 DNA: TGCGCCAGCAGCATCGAAGCCGGGACAGCCTACGAGCAGTACTTC; CDR3 protein: CASSIEAGTAYEQYF
J gene: TRBJ1-2; V gene: TRBV5-1; D gene: NA; clone size: few; CDR3 DNA: TGCGCCAGCAGCTTGGGGACGGAGAACTATGGCTACACCTTC; CDR3 protein: CASSLGTENYGYTF
J gene: TRBJ1-1; V gene: TRBV20-1; D gene: NA; clone size: few; CDR3 DNA: TGCAGTGCGAAAGCTGTGGGGGGCTGGAACACTGAAGCTTTCTTT; CDR3 protein: CSAKAVGGWNTEAFF
J gene: TRBJ1-1; V gene: TRBV7-2; D gene: TRBD1; clone size: NA; CDR3 DNA: TGTGCCAGCAGCCCACAGATGGGCAGGGGGCGCCCGAACACTGAAGCTTTCTTT; CDR3 protein: CASSPQMGRGRPNTEAFF
J gene: TRBJ2-7; V gene: TRBV2; D gene: NA; clone size: NA; CDR3 DNA: TGTGCCAGCAGCAGGGTTTTGGGATACGAGCAGTACTTC; CDR3 protein: CASSRVLGYEQYF
J gene: TRBJ2-7; V gene: TRBV5-1; D gene: NA; clone size: NA; CDR3 DNA: TGCGCCAGCAGCTTGGGCAATGCGGGGGCCCACTCCTACGAGCAGTACTTC; CDR3 protein: CASSLGNAGAHSYEQYF
J gene: TRBJ1-1; V gene: TRBV2; D gene: NA; clone size: NA; CDR3 DNA: TGTGCCAGCAGTGACAACAGGGCGAACACTGAAGCTTTCTTT; CDR3 protein: CASSDNRANTEAFF
J gene: TRBJ2-7; V gene: TRBV5-1; D gene: NA; clone size: NA; CDR3 DNA: TGCGCCAGCAGCCCAGCGGGTCTCCCGCCGGGGCAGTACTTC; CDR3 protein: CASSPAGLPPGQYF
J gene: TRBJ2-3; V gene: TRBV4-3; D gene: NA; clone size: NA; CDR3 DNA: TGCGCCAGCAGCCAAGATCGGGACACCCTGAGGGATACGCAGTATTTT; CDR3 protein: CASSQDRDTLRDTQYF
J gene: TRBJ1-2; V gene: TRBV12-3/TRBV12-4; D gene: NA; clone size: few; CDR3 DNA: TGTGCCAGCAGTTTGTTCCAGGCCACGTTGCTGCCTGTTGGCTACACCTTC; CDR3 protein: CASSLFQATLLPVGYTF
J gene: TRBJ2-1; V gene: TRBV7-2; D gene: TRBD2; clone size: NA; CDR3 DNA: TGTGCCAGCAGCCCGACTAGCGGGAGGCCCCGGGTGTACAATGAGCAGTTCTTC; CDR3 protein: CASSPTSGRPRVYNEQFF
J gene: TRBJ2-7; V gene: TRBV7-2; D gene: NA; clone size: NA; CDR3 DNA: TGTGCCAGCAGCTTAGGACAGATCTACGAGCAGTACTTC; CDR3 protein: CASSLGQIYEQYF
J gene: TRBJ2-4; V gene: TRBV6-2/TRBV6-3; D gene: TRBD1; clone size: few; CDR3 DNA: TGTGCCAGCAGACCGACGGACAGGGCAATGTACTTC; CDR3 protein: CASRPTDRAMYF
J gene: TRBJ1-6; V gene: TRBV4-3; D gene: TRBD1; clone size: NA; CDR3 DNA: TGCGCTAGCAGCCTTGACAGGGGGTCACCCCTCCACTTT; CDR3 protein: CASSLDRGSPLHF
J gene: TRBJ1-2; V gene: TRBV5-1; D gene: TRBD1; clone size: NA; CDR3 DNA: TGCGCCAGCAGCACCGGACAGGGAAGGAGCTACACCTTC; CDR3 protein: CASSTGQGRSYTF
J gene: TRBJ1-1; V gene: TRBV20-1; D gene: NA; clone size: NA; CDR3 DNA: TGCAGTGCTATCCTCGTCACTGAAGCTTTCTTT; CDR3 protein: CSAILVTEAFF
J gene: TRBJ2-5; V gene: TRBV20-1; D gene: NA; clone size: NA; CDR3 DNA: TGCAGTGCCCAGACTTCCCAAGAGACCCAGTACTTC; CDR3 protein: CSAQTSQETQYF
J gene: TRBJ2-7; V gene: TRBV20-1; D gene: TRBD1; clone size: NA; CDR3 DNA: TGCAGTGGGAGAGACAGGGTGGGATACGAGCAGTACTTC; CDR3 protein: CSGRDRVGYEQYF
J gene: TRBJ2-7; V gene: TRBV28; D gene: NA; clone size: NA; CDR3 DNA: TGTGCCAGCAGTTTAAAGGCTGGGCAAATCGAGCAGTACTTC; CDR3 protein: CASSLKAGQIEQYF
J gene: TRBJ2-7; V gene: TRBV15; D gene: NA; clone size: many; CDR3 DNA: TGTGCCACCAGCAGAGAAGTAGGCGAGCAGTACTTC; CDR3 protein: CATSREVGEQYF
J gene: TRBJ1-4; V gene: TRBV4-3; D gene: NA; clone size: few; CDR3 DNA: TGCGCCAGCAGCCAAGTTGAAACAGCAACTAATGAAAAACTGTTTTTT; CDR3 protein: CASSQVETATNEKLFF
J gene: TRBJ2-7; V gene: TRBV10-3; D gene: TRBD1; clone size: few; CDR3 DNA: TGTGCCATCAGGCCGGGACAGGGCTACGAGCAGTACTTC; CDR3 protein: CAIRPGQGYEQYF
J gene: TRBJ2-7; V gene: TRBV10-3; D gene: TRBD2; clone size: NA; CDR3 DNA: TGTGCCATCAGTGAAATGGCTAGCGGGGGGACCGAGCAGTACTTC; CDR3 protein: CAISEMASGGTEQYF
J gene: TRBJ2-3; V gene: TRBV4-3; D gene: NA; clone size: NA; CDR3 DNA: TGCGCCAGCAGCCATACGGCGGGTCACACAGATACGCAGTATTTT; CDR3 protein: CASSHTAGHTDTQYF
J gene: TRBJ2-1; V gene: TRBV6-4; D gene: NA; clone size: NA; CDR3 DNA: TGTGCCAGCAGTGACTCAGGAGGGGCCTTAAATGAGCAGTTCTTC; CDR3 protein: CASSDSGGALNEQFF
J gene: TRBJ2-7; V gene: TRBV7-8; D gene: NA; clone size: few; CDR3 DNA: TGTGCCAGCAGCTTGTCCAGCTTAAGCTACGAGCAGTACTTC; CDR3 protein: CASSLSSLSYEQYF
J gene: TRBJ2-1; V gene: TRBV7-9; D gene: NA; clone size: NA; CDR3 DNA: TGTGCCAGCAGCCAACAGGAGAGTGAGCAGTTCTTC; CDR3 protein: CASSQQESEQFF
J gene: TRBJ2-7; V gene: TRBV15; D gene: TRBD1; clone size: NA; CDR3 DNA: TGTGCCACCAGCAGTGAGACAGGGGCCCACGAGCAGTACTTC; CDR3 protein: CATSSETGAHEQYF
J gene: TRBJ1-2; V gene: TRBV28; D gene: TRBD1; clone size: NA; CDR3 DNA: TGTGCCAGCAGCGGACAGGGGGCAAGCACCTTC; CDR3 protein: CASSGQGASTF
J gene: TRBJ2-1; V gene: TRBV21-1; D gene: NA; clone size: NA; CDR3 DNA: TGTGCCAGCAGCAACGGGGGGGAAGCAAGCTCCTACAATGAGCAGTTCTTC; CDR3 protein: CASSNGGEASSYNEQFF
J gene: TRBJ2-1; V gene: TRBV20-1; D gene: TRBD1; clone size: NA; CDR3 DNA: TGCAGTGCTAGAGGGGGCACCGGGACAGCGTACAATGAGCAGTTCTTC; CDR3 protein: CSARGGTGTAYNEQFF